One T cell receptor beta chain is described in this entry. Its antigen is not identified. United States facilities provided treatment to all participants with HIV. This specimen comes from a study of long-term antiretroviral therapy in people with HIV. The wider study: The 2015 immediate-ART recommendation came about a decade after the earliest samples.

The CDR3 spans 20 residues. The germline V gene encodes CDR1 SGDLS and CDR2 YYNGEE. Trimming at V came to 0 bases and at J to 3 bases, leaving 13 bases not matched to a gene. Survey-level resolution applied to immunoSEQ assay v3.0. Sequencing used immunoSEQ multiplex PCR; TCRdb keeps in-frame clones, though not all of them. The repertoire holds tens of thousands of clones, with 80% to 90% as singletons. Notes on the study in general: Relative to control repertoires, HIV repertoires exhibited narrower CDR3 length ranges. Those clones which expanded before ART made up the dominant part of the repertoire at all time points.

Sequencing was performed on unsorted PBMCs, taken 0.8 years before starting antiretroviral therapy. The chain recombines TRBV9 with TRBJ2-6; 9 bases are a match to TRBD1. The TCR sequence derives from a man younger than 30 with HIV. As DNA, the CDR3 is TGTGCCAGCAGCGTAGCTACGAAGGGACAGGGCCCTCGTGGGGCCAACGTCCTGACTTTC. Protein sequence: CASSVATKGQGPRGANVLTF.